This TCR beta chain was documented in a study of blood T cell repertoires in COVID-19. Measured with immunoSEQ multiplex PCR; TCRdb has only the in-frame clones, and not every one. The sample yields 150,000 to 200,000 clones, approximately 86% seen once. Germline CDR1 is LGHNA and CDR2 is YNFKEQ. The V end lost 4 bases, the J end lost 5 bases, and 9 bases lay between the germline ends. CDR3 length: 13 amino acids. The TCR sequence derives from a woman older than 75 with COVID-19, enrolled during active disease. The genes are TRBV4-2 and TRBJ1-5; perhaps TRBD1 as D (5 bases). Material: peripheral blood. The CDR3 nucleotides are TGTGCCAGCAGCCTCCGGGGGGATCAGCCCCAGCATTTT. It encodes CASSLRGDQPQHF.